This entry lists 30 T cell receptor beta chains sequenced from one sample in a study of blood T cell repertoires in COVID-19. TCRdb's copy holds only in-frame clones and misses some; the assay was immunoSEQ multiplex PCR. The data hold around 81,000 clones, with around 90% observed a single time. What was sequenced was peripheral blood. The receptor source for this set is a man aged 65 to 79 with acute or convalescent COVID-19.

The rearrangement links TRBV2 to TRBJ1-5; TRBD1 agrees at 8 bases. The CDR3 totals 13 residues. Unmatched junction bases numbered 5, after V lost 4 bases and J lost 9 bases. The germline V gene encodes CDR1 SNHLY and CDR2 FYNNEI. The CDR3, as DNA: TGTGCCAGCAGTGGGACAGGGATGTGGCCCCAGCATTTT. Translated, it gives CASSGTGMWPQHF.

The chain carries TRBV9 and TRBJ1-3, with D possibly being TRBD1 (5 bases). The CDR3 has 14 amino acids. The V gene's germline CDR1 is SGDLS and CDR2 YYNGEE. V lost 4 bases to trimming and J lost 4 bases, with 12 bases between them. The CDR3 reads CASSLGLSGNTIYF. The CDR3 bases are TGTGCCAGCAGCTTGGGACTCTCCGGAAACACCATATATTTT.

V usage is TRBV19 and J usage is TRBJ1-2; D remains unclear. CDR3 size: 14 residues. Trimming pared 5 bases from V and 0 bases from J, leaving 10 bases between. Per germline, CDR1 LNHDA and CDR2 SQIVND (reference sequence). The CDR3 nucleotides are TGTGCCAGTAGTTTGGAGAGCACTAACTATGGCTACACCTTC. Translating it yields CASSLESTNYGYTF.

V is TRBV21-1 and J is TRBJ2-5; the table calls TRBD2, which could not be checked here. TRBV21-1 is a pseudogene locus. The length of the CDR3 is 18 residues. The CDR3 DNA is TGTGCCAGCAGCAAAAGGGAACTAGCGGGGTGGGCTAGAGAGACCCAGTACTTC. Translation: CASSKRELAGWARETQYF.

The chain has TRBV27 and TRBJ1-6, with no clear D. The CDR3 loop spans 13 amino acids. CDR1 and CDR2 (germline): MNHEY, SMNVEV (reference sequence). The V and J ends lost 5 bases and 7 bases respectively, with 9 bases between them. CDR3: CASSLELNSPLHF. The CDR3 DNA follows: TGTGCCAGCAGTCTAGAATTAAATTCACCCCTCCACTTT.

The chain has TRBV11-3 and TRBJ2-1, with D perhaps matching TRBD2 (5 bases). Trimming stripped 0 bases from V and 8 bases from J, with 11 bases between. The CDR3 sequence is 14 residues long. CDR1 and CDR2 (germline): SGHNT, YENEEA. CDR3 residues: CASSLDGVVDEQFF. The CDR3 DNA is TGTGCCAGCAGCTTAGACGGGGTGGTCGATGAGCAGTTCTTC.

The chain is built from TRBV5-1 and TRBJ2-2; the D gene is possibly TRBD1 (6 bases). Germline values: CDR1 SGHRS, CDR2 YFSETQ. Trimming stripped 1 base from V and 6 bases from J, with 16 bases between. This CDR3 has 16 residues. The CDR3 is CASSLTQQGIAGELFF. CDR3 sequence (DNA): TGCGCCAGCAGCTTGACCCAACAGGGTATTGCCGGGGAGCTGTTTTTT. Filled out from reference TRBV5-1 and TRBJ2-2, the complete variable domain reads KAGVTQTPRYLIKTRGQQVTLSCSPISGHRSVSWYQQTPGQGLQFLFEYFSETQRNKGNFPGRFSGRQFSNSRSEMNVSTLELGDSALYLCASSLTQQGIAGELFFGEGSRLTVL.

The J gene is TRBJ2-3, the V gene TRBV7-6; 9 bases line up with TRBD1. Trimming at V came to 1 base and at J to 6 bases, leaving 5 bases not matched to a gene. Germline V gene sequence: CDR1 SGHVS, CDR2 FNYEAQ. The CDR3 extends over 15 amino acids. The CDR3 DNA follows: TGTGCCAGCAGCTTAGGCGGGACAGGGTTCGATACGCAGTATTTT. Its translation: CASSLGGTGFDTQYF.

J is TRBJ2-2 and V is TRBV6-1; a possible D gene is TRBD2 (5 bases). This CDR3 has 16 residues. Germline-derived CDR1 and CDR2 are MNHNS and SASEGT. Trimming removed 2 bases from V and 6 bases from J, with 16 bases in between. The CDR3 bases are TGTGCCAGCAGTGAAAACCTGGCACTAGTTTCCGGGGAGCTGTTTTTT. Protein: CASSENLALVSGELFF.

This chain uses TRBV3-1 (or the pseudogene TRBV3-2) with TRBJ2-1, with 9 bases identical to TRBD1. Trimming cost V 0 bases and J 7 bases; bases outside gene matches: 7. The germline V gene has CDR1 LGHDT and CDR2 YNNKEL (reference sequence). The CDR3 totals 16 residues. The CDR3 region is CASSQDPQGAKNEQFF. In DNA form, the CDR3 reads TGTGCCAGCAGCCAAGATCCACAGGGGGCTAAGAATGAGCAGTTCTTC.

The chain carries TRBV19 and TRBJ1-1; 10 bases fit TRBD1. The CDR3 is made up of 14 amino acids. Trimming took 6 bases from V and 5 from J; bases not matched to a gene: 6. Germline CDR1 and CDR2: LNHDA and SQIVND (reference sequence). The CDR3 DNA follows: TGTGCCAGTAGCGATGACAGGGGGCGAACTGAAGCTTTCTTT. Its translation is CASSDDRGRTEAFF.

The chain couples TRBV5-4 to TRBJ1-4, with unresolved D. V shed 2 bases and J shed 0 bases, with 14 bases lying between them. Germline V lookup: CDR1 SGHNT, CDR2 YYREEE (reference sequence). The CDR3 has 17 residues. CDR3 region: CASSFQLIGSTNEKLFF. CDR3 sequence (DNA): TGTGCCAGCAGCTTTCAACTAATAGGATCAACTAATGAAAAACTGTTTTTT.

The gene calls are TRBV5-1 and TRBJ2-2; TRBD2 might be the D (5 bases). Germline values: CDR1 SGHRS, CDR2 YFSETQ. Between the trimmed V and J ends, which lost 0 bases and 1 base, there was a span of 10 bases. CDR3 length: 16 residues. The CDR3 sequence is CASSLAGRGNTGELFF. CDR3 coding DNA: TGCGCCAGCAGCTTGGCCGGTCGGGGGAACACCGGGGAGCTGTTTTTT.

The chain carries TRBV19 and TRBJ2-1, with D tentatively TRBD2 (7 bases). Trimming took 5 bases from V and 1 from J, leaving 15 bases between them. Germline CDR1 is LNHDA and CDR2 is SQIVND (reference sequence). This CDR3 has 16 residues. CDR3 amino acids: CASSLRGGRSYNEQFF. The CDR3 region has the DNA TGTGCCAGTAGTTTAAGGGGGGGTCGTTCCTACAATGAGCAGTTCTTC.

This chain's CDR3 is CASSLAGEVYEQYF. DNA of the CDR3: TGTGCCAGCAGCTTAGCGGGAGAGGTCTACGAGCAGTACTTC. V usage is TRBV28 and J usage is TRBJ2-7, with 9 bases matching TRBD2. CDR3 length equals 14 residues. The J segment lost 3 bases and the V segment lost 6 bases, leaving 6 bases of the junction unmatched. CDR1 is MDHEN, CDR2 SYDVKM, per germline.

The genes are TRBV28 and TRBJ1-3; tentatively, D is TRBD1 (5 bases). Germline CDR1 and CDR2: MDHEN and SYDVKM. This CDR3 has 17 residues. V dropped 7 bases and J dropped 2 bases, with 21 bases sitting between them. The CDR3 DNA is TGTGCCAGCAAAACCCCGTCCGGGGGACGACCTGGAAACACCATATATTTT. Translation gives CASKTPSGGRPGNTIYF.

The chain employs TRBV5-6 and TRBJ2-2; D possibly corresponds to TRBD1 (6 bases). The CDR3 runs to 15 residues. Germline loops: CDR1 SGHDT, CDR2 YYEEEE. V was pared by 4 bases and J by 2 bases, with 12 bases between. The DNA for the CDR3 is TGTGCCAGCAGCCGGGTGGGACACAACACCGGGGAGCTGTTTTTT. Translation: CASSRVGHNTGELFF. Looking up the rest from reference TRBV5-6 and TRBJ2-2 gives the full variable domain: DAGVTQSPTHLIKTRGQQVTLRCSPKSGHDTVSWYQQALGQGPQFIFQYYEEEERQRGNFPDRFSGHQFPNYSSELNVNALLLGDSALYLCASSRVGHNTGELFFGEGSRLTVL.

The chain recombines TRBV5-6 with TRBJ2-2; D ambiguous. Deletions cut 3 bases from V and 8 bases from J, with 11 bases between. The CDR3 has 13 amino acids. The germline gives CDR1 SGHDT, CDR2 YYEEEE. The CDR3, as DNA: TGTGCCAGCAGCTCCCCTAATTGGGGGGAGCTGTTTTTT. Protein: CASSSPNWGELFF. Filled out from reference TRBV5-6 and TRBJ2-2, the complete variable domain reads DAGVTQSPTHLIKTRGQQVTLRCSPKSGHDTVSWYQQALGQGPQFIFQYYEEEERQRGNFPDRFSGHQFPNYSSELNVNALLLGDSALYLCASSSPNWGELFFGEGSRLTVL.

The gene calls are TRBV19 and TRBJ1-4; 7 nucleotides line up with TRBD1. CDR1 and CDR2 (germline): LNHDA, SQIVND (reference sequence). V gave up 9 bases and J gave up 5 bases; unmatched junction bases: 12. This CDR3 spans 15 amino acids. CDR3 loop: CASRGGPSQNEKLFF. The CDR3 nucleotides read TGTGCCAGCCGAGGGGGCCCGTCTCAGAATGAAAAACTGTTTTTT. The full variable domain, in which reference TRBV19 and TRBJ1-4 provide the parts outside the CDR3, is DGGITQSPKYLFRKEGQNVTLSCEQNLNHDAMYWYRQDPGQGLRLIYYSQIVNDFQKGDIAEGYSVSREKKESFPLTVTSAQKNPTAFYLCASRGGPSQNEKLFFGSGTQLSVL.

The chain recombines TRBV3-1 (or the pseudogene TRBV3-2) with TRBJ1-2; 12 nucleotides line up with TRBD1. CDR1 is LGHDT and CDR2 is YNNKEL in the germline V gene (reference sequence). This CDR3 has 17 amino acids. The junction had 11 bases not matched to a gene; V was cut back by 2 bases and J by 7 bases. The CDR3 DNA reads TGTGCCAGCAGCCAATTGGTTCGGGACAGGGGGCTTTCTGGCTACACCTTC. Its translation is CASSQLVRDRGLSGYTF.

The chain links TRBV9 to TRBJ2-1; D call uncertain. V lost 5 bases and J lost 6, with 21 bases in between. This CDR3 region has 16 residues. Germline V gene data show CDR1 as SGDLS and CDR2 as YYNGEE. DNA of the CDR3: TGTGCCAGCAGTGGTGGAGCAGCGAACATTTTCAATGAGCAGTTCTTC. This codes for CASSGGAANIFNEQFF.

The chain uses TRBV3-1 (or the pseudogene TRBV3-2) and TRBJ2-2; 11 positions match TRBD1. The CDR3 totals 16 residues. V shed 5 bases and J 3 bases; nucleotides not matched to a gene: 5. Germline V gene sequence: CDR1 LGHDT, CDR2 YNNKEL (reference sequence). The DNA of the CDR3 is TGTGCCAGCAGCAGGACAGGGGGCGGTTACACCGGGGAGCTGTTTTTT. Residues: CASSRTGGGYTGELFF.

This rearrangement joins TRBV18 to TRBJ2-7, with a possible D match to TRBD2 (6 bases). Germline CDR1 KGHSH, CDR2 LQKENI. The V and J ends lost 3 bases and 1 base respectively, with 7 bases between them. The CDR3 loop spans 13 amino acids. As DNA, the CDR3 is TGTGCCAGCTCACCCGGAGGGTCCTACGAGCAGTACTTC. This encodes CASSPGGSYEQYF.

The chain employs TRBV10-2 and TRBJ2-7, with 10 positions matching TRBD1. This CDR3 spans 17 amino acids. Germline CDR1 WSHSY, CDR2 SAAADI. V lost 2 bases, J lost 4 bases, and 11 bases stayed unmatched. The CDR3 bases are TGCGCCAGCAGTGAGCGGTCATCTGGGACAGGGGAATACGAGCAGTACTTC. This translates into CASSERSSGTGEYEQYF.

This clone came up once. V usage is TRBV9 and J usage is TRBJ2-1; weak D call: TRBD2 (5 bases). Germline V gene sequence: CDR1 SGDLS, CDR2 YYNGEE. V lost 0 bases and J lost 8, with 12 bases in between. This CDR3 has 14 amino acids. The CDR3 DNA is TGTGCCAGCAGCGTAGCCGGGGTTCCGGATGAGCAGTTCTTC. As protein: CASSVAGVPDEQFF.

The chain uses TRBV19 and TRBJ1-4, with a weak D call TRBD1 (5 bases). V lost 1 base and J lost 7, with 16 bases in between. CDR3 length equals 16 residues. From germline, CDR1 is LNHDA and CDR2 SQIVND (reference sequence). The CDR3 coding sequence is TGTGCCAGTAGTATAGGGACGCTTTCCGGGGGTGAAAAACTGTTTTTT. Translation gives CASSIGTLSGGEKLFF.

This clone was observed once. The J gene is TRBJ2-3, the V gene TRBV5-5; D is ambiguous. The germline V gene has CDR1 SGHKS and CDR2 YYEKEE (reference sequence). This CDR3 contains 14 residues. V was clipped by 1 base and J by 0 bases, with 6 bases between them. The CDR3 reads CASSLTTSTDTQYF. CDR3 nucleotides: TGTGCCAGCAGCTTGACCACTAGCACAGATACGCAGTATTTT.

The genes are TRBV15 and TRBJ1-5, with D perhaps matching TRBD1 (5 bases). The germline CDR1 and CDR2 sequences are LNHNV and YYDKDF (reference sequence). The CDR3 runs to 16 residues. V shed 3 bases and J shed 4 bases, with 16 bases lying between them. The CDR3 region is CATSSNPDIPNQPQHF. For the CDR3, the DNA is TGTGCCACCAGCAGCAACCCGGACATACCGAATCAGCCCCAGCATTTT.

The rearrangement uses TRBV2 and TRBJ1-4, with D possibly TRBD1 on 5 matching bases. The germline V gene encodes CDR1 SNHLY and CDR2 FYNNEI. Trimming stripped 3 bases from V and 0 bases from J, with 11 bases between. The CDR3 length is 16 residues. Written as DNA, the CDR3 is TGTGCCAGCAGTGAGGGGGGGTATCCAACTAATGAAAAACTGTTTTTT. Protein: CASSEGGYPTNEKLFF.

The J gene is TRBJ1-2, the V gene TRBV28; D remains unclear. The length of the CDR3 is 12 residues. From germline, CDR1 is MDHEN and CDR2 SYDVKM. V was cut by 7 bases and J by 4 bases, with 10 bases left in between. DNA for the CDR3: TGTGCCAGCACCGGCGAGGGCTATGGCTACACCTTC. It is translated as CASTGEGYGYTF.